The present entry profiles one T cell receptor (beta chain) with its context. This sample is part of a study of blood T cell repertoires in COVID-19. Study overall: Collection of acute and convalescent COVID-19 samples took place in the United States, Italy and Spain. The cDNA or gDNA used as material had been derived from T cells, B-cell-depleted T cells, or PBMCs.

The authors' processing: How many nucleated cells were present was estimated from reference gene primer amplification. The method was immunoSEQ multiplex PCR; TCRdb's version includes in-frame clones alone and lacks a portion of them. V, J and clone size are taken as reported in that table, and D and trimming were inferred from the DNA itself. The sample records 120,000 to 150,000 clones, roughly 89% being singletons. From germline, CDR1 is MDHEN and CDR2 SYDVKM. Trimming pared 5 bases from V and 0 bases from J, leaving 25 bases between. The CDR3 consists of 19 residues. The sequenced sample was peripheral blood. This rearrangement joins TRBV28 to TRBJ1-2; the D gene is possibly TRBD1 (6 bases). The clonotype originates from a woman between 45 and 65 years old with active or convalescent COVID-19. CDR3 sequence: CASSKQPSGTRRTNYGYTF. DNA of the CDR3: TGTGCCAGCAGTAAACAGCCATCCGGGACAAGGCGAACTAACTATGGCTACACCTTC.